This T cell receptor (beta chain) was obtained from a study of long-term antiretroviral therapy in people with HIV (dated 2022 in TCRdb). About the study as a whole: The earliest samples were collected roughly a decade before the 2015 WHO recommendation for immediate ART, at a time when ART was usually postponed until CD4 counts fell. A retrospective serial study tested whether ART initiation and durable HIV suppression were associated with changes in peripheral blood TRB repertoire composition and diversity. A total of 192 cryopreserved PBMC samples came from approximately 30 adults with confirmed HIV infection and were collected serially over a mean of approximately six years (range 1-12). Among the approximately 30 participants with HIV, ten to twelve were female. Test extractions of a monoclonal T-cell line alongside fewer than 40 polyclonal samples showed no cross-contamination during QIAcube processing.

As encoded in the germline V gene, CDR1 is SGDLS while CDR2 is YYNGEE. The CDR3, from cysteine to phenylalanine, totals 15 residues. The CDR3 DNA has 45 bases and is translated from base 1. Ends trimmed: V by 0 bases, J by 6 bases; bases unmatched to a gene: 9. Sequencing of the TRB variable region was done with the immunoSEQ hsTCRB v3.0 assay at survey level resolution. A depth of roughly 35,000-55,000 T-cell genomes per sample was targeted for TRB sequencing. TRB libraries were pooled and sequenced on an Illumina MiSeq using a v3 150-cycle kit. Processing in the source paper ran as follows. Repertoire analysis ran in R within a reproducible Nextflow workflow covering QC, data transformation and analysis. Custom analyses were implemented in LymphoSeq2, an R package for AIRR-Seq data exploration. A few samples that yielded fewer than 5000 total TRB sequences were excluded, so that approximately 170 HIV repertoires were analyzed. Of the roughly 190 retained HIV repertoires, approximately 57 were collected before and 129 after ART initiation. Repertoires were downsampled to 5000 TRB nucleotide sequences, with summary statistics averaged over 100 downsampling iterations. The analysis kept only TRB sequences whose CDR3 regions were at least seven amino acids long. Diversity was assessed using a clonality score derived from Shannon entropy and using the Gini coefficient. Repertoire networks linked the top 5000 CDR3 amino acid sequences whenever two sequences differed by an edit distance of one. For TRB CDR3 amino acid sequences, antigen specificity groups and MHC restriction were predicted with GLIPH2. To flag known associations with CMV, EBV, HIV or tissue antigens, CDR3 amino acid sequences were compared against VDJdb and McPAS-TCR. Pre-ART, post-ART and control groups were compared with Wilcoxon signed-rank tests and Holm-Bonferroni correction. The table was pulled from immuneACCESS by TCRdb, which kept in-frame rearrangements only. Such tables lose some clones; where checked, under half of the loss comes from unresolved V genes, and the rest has no known cause. V and J calls and clone size are copied from that table; D and trimming were computed from the DNA. The sample table shows under 20,000 clones, and 80% are seen once. Of the sample, about 10% falls within the top ten clones.

Inclusion was restricted to participants for whom at least one PBMC sample before ART initiation and at least two post-ART samples were available. Every participant with HIV received treatment in the United States of America. Before DNA extraction, cryopreserved samples containing roughly 1-10 million PBMC were thawed and washed. At the time of the earliest PBMC sample, participants with HIV were aged between about 20 and 54 years. Each participant contributed PBMC samples from 1-4 timepoints before ART initiation and 2-8 timepoints after ART initiation, with a median of 7 samples. For every participant, serial HIV viral load, CD4+ T-cell count, ART history and demographic data were obtained. A Qiagen kit on a QIAcube was used to extract genomic DNA from unsorted PBMC, with samples processed in batches of 12. A note on this clone: Its target antigen remains unknown. The input lacks base qualities; no much larger clone sits a single base away.

Broader findings and caveats from the paper: Because cell numbers in pre-ART samples were limited, unsorted PBMC were profiled instead of sorted CD4+ and CD8+ T cells. Because PBMC availability was limited, only the TCR beta chain was sequenced, with no alpha chain pairing. Inferences about post-ART repertoire changes are limited because no data were available on ART adherence, viral resistance or therapy changes. Expanded TRB clones identified before ART initiation dominated the repertoire at all time points, although this dominance fluctuated and declined in many PLHIV after ART. Narrower CDR3 length ranges were observed in HIV repertoires than in controls, and an antigen-experienced repertoire with only a slight naive shift after ART was suggested by the network structure. Starting ART was linked to a significant rise in TRB diversity, yet even with long-term ART the diversity remained significantly lower than in transplant donor controls. The samples span the years 2004 to 2017, and the ART regimens used may be less effective than current regimens.

The receptor comes from a woman aged 40 to 49 with HIV. The input for sequencing was unsorted PBMCs, taken 0.2 years after starting antiretroviral therapy. Recombination linked TRBV9 to TRBJ2-7; TRBD2 fits 7 bases in the junction. The DNA sequence reads TGTGCCAGCAGCGTAGGGGCGGGAGTGGGGCTCGAGCAGTACTTC. This gives the protein CASSVGAGVGLEQYF.